Shown below are 4 T cell receptor beta chains from a single sample sequenced in a study of post-analysis software for immune sequencing data. Overall study results and limits: There were four or five TRBV segments more frequent in patients than controls, and TRBV5-6, TRBV5-1 and TRBV20-1 were among them.

Their specific antigens are unknown. Unique molecular identifiers were carried by the TCR beta cDNA libraries. TCRdb fed the PCR reads into MiXCR, producing one record per CDR3 protein. The data show around 500,000 distinct CDR3 sequences, with around 34% seen just once and approximately 5.4% held by the top ten. Sequenced: blood. The receptors shown here come from a girl aged 2-17 years with multiple sclerosis.

V and J are TRBV6-1 and TRBJ1-2, with a tentative D call TRBD1 (5 bases). V gave up 5 bases and J gave up 4 bases, with 23 bases separating them. Germline loops: CDR1 MNHNS, CDR2 SASEGT. The CDR3 loop spans 17 amino acids. CDR3 nucleotides: TGTGCCAGCAGTCGACGGGACTTTACCATCTTTGTCTATGGCTACACCTTC. This encodes CASSRRDFTIFVYGYTF.

V and J are TRBV27 and TRBJ1-1; D unresolved. V was clipped by 10 bases and J by 5 bases, with 14 bases between them. The CDR3 totals 12 residues. Germline V lookup: CDR1 MNHEY, CDR2 SMNVEV (reference sequence). DNA of the CDR3: TGTGCCACCCGAACGATGGGAACTGAAGCTTTCTTT. Its translation: CATRTMGTEAFF.

This clonotype has only a few counts. The chain is built from TRBV20-1 and TRBJ1-2; D uncertain. Germline CDR1 and CDR2: DFQATT and SNEGSKA (reference sequence). With 5 bases removed from V and 6 bases from J, the gap between germline ends came to 1 base. The CDR3 loop spans 8 amino acids. CDR3 DNA sequence: TGCAGTGCTGATGGCTACACCTTC. Translated, it gives CSADGYTF.

Remarks on this clonotype: The DNA is omitted, as the CDR3 cannot be located on it reliably, and the CDR3 follows TCRdb's listing. The rearrangement uses TRBV12-3 or TRBV12-4 and TRBJ1-2. The CDR3 contains 18 residues when both ends are counted. The CDR3 here is CASSSVRGLQQPNYGYTF.